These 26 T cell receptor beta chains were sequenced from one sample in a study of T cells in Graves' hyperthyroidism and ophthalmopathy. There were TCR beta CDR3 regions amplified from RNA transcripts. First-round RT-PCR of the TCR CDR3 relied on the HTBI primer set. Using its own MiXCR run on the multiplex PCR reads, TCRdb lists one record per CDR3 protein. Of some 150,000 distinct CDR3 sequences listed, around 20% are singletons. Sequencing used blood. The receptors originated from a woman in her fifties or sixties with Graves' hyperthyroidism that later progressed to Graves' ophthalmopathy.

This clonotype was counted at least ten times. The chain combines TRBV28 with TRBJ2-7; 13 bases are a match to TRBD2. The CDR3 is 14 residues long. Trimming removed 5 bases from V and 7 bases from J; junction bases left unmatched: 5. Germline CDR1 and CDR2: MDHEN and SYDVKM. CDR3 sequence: CASSGLAGAREQYF. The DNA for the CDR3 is TGTGCCAGCAGTGGACTAGCGGGAGCGCGGGAGCAGTACTTC.

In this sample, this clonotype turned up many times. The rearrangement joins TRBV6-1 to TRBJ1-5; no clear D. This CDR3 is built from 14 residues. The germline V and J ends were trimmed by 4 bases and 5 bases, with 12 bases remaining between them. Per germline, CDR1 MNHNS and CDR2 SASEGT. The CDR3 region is CASSAARTHQPQHF. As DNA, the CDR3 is TGTGCCAGCAGTGCGGCGAGGACCCATCAGCCCCAGCATTTT.

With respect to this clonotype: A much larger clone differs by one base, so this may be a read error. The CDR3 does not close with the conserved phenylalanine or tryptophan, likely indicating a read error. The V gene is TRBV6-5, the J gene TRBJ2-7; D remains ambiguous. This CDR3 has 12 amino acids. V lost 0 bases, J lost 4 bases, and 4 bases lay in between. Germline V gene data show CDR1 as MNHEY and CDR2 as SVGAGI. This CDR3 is CASSYSSYEQYL. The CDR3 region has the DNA TGTGCCAGCAGTTACTCTAGTTACGAGCAGTACCTC.

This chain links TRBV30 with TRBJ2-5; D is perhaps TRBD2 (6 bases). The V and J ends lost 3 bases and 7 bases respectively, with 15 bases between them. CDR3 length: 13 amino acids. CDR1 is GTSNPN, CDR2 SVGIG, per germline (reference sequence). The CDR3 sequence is CAWSTGVVGTQYF. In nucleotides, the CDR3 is TGTGCCTGGAGCACGGGAGTAGTAGGGACCCAGTACTTC.

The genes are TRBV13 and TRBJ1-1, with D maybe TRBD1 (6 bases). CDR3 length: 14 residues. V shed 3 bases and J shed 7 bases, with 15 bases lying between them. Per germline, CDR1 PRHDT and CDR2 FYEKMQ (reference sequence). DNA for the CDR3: TGTGCCAGCAGCTTGCAGGGCCTAGGGGGTGAAGCTTTCTTT. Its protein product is CASSLQGLGGEAFF. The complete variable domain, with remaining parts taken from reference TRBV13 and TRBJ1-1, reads AAGVIQSPRHLIKEKRETATLKCYPIPRHDTVYWYQQGPGQDPQFLISFYEKMQSDKGSIPDRFSAQQFSDYHSELNMSSLELGDSALYFCASSLQGLGGEAFFGQGTRLTVV.

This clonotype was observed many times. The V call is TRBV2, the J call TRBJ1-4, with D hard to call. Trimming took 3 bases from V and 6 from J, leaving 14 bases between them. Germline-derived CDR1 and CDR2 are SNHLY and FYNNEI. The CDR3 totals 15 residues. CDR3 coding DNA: TGTGCCAGCAGTGAGGGTAACACCTGGGATGAAAAACTGTTTTTT. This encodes CASSEGNTWDEKLFF.

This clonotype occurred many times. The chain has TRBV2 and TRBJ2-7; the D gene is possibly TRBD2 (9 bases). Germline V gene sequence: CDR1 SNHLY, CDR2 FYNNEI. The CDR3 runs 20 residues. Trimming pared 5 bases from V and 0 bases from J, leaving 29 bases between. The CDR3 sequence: CASSPPTGAILAGLSYEQYF. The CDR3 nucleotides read TGTGCCAGCAGTCCGCCGACAGGGGCAATACTAGCGGGCCTCTCCTACGAGCAGTACTTC.

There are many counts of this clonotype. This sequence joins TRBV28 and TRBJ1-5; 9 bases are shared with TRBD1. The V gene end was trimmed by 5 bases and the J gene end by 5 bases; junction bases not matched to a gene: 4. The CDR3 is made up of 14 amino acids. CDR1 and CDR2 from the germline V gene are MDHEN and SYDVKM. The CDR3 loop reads CASSRDRGYQPQHF. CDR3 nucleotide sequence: TGTGCCAGCAGTCGAGACAGGGGGTATCAGCCCCAGCATTTT.

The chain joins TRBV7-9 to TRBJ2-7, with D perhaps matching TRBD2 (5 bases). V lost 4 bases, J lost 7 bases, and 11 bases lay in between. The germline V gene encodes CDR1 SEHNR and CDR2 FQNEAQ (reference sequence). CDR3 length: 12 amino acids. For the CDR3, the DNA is TGTGCCAGCAGCTGGGGAGAGAGGGAGCAGTACTTC. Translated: CASSWGEREQYF.

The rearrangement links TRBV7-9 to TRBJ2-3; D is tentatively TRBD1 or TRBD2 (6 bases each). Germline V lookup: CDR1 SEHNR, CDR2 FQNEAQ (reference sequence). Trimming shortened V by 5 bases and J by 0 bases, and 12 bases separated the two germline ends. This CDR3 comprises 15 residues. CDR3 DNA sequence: TGTGCCAGCAGCCTTAGGGGGGCTAGCACAGATACGCAGTATTTT. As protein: CASSLRGASTDTQYF.

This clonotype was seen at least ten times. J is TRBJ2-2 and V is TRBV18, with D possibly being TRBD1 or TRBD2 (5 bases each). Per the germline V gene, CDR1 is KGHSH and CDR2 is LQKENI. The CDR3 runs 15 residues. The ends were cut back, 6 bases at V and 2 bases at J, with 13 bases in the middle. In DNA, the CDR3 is TGTGCCAGCTCGCCCGGGACCGCTAACACCGGGGAGCTGTTTTTT. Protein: CASSPGTANTGELFF.

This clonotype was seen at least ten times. CDR3 region: CASEEGDRGEGFQPQHF. CDR3 bases: TGTGCCAGTGAGGAAGGGGACAGGGGGGAGGGATTTCAGCCCCAGCATTTT. The gene calls are TRBV27 and TRBJ1-5, with 11 bases lining up with TRBD1. V gave up 9 bases and J gave up 6 bases; unmatched junction bases: 16. The CDR3 loop spans 17 amino acids. Per germline, CDR1 MNHEY and CDR2 SMNVEV (reference sequence).

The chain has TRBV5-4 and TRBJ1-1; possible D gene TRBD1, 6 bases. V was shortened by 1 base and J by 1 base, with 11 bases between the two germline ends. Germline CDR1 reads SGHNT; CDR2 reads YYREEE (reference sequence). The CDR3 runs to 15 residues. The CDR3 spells CASSLYGGPNTEAFF. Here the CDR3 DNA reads TGTGCCAGCAGCTTGTACGGGGGGCCGAACACTGAAGCTTTCTTT.

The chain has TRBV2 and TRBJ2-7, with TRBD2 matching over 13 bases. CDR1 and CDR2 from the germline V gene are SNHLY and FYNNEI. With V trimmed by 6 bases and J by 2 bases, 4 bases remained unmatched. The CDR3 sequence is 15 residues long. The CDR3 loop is CASSPGLAGPYEQYF. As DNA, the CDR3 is TGTGCCAGCAGCCCGGGACTAGCGGGACCCTACGAGCAGTACTTC.

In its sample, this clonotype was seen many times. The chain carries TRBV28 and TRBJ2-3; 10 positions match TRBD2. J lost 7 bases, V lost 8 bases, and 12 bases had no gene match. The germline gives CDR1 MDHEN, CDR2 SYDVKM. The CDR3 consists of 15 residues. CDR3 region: CASAGRVAGGNTQYF. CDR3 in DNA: TGTGCCAGCGCGGGCAGGGTAGCGGGAGGAAATACGCAGTATTTT.

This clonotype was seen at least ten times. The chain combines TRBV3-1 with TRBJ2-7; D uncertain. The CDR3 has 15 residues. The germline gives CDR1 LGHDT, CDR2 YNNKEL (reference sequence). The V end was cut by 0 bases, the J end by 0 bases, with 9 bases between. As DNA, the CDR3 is TGTGCCAGCAGCCAAGACAGCACGAGCTCCTACGAGCAGTACTTC. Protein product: CASSQDSTSSYEQYF.

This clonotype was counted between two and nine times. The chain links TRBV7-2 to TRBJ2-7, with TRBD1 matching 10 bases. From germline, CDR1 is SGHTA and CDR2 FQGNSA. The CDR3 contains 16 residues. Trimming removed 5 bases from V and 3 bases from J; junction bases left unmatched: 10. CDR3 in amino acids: CASSRRGGQGRYEQYF. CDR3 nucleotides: TGTGCCAGCAGCCGGAGGGGGGGACAGGGGCGCTACGAGCAGTACTTC.

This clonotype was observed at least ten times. CDR3 amino acids: CASSLEGGLEFF. For the CDR3, the DNA is TGTGCCAGCAGCTTAGAGGGGGGGCTGGAGTTCTTC. The rearrangement links TRBV11-2 to TRBJ2-1, with a tentative D call TRBD2 (7 bases). The V end lost 0 bases, the J end lost 14 bases, and 11 bases lay between the germline ends. CDR3 length: 12 residues. Germline CDR1 is SGHAT and CDR2 is FQNNGV.

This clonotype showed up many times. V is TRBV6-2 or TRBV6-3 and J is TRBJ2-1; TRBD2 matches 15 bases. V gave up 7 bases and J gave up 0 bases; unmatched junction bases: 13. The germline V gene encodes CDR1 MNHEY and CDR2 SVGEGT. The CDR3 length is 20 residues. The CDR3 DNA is TGTGCCAGCATCCTACGGGGACTAGCGGGAGGATCCTCCTCCTACAATGAGCAGTTCTTC. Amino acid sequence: CASILRGLAGGSSSYNEQFF.

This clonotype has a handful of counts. In nucleotides, the CDR3 is TGTGCCAGCAGCCACCTCGGACAGGGGGCCATAGATACGCAGTATTTT. Protein: CASSHLGQGAIDTQYF. The chain has TRBV28 and TRBJ2-3, with TRBD1 matching 11 bases. CDR3 size: 16 residues. Germline V gives CDR1 MDHEN, CDR2 SYDVKM. The V gene end was trimmed by 6 bases and the J gene end by 5 bases; junction bases not matched to a gene: 10.

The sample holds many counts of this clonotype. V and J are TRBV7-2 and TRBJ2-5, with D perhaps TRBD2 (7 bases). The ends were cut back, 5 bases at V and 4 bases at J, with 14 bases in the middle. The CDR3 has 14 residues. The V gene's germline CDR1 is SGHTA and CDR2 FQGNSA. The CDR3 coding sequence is TGTGCCAGCAGCCTAATGAGGGGGGGAGAGACCCAGTACTTC. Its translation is CASSLMRGGETQYF.

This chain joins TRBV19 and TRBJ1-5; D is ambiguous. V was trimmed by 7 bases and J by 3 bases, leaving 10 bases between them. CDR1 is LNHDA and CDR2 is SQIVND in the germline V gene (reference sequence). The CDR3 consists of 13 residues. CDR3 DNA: TGTGCCAGTACAGGCAGATACAATCAGCCCCAGCATTTT. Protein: CASTGRYNQPQHF.

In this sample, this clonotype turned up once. Here the CDR3 DNA reads TGTGCCAGCAGTCCCCTAACAGGGGGTAGGTACGAGCAGTACTTC. Its translation: CASSPLTGGRYEQYF. This rearrangement joins TRBV28 to TRBJ2-7, with 8 positions matching TRBD1. Germline values: CDR1 MDHEN, CDR2 SYDVKM. The CDR3 consists of 15 residues. The V gene end was trimmed by 5 bases and the J gene end by 4 bases; junction bases not matched to a gene: 10.

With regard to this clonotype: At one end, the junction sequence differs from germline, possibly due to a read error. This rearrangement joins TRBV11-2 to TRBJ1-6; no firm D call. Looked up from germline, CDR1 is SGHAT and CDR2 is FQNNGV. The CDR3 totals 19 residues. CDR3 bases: TGTGCCAGTAGCTCGACAATTCGTTCTCTTAGCTCCTATAATTCACCCCTCCACTTT. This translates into CASSSTIRSLSSYNSPLHF.

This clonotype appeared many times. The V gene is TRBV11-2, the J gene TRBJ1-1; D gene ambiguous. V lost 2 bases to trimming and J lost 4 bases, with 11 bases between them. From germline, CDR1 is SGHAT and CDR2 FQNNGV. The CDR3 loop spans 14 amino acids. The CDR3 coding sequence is TGTGCCAGCAGCTTAACGGACGGGTCCACTGAAGCTTTCTTT. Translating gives CASSLTDGSTEAFF.

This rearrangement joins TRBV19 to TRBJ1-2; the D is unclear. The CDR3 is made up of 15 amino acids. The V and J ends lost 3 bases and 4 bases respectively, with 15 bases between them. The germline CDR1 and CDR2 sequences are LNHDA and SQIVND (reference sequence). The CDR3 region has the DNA TGTGCCAGTAGTATGCTGTCCGGCCCTGGCTATGGCTACACCTTC. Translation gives CASSMLSGPGYGYTF. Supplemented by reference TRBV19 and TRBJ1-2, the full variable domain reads DGGITQSPKYLFRKEGQNVTLSCEQNLNHDAMYWYRQDPGQGLRLIYYSQIVNDFQKGDIAEGYSVSREKKESFPLTVTSAQKNPTAFYLCASSMLSGPGYGYTFGSGTRLTVV.